This entry describes one TCR beta chain. Repertoires were generated with immunoSEQ multiplex PCR, while TCRdb's copy carries only in-frame clones and drops some. Counted here are about 48,000 clones, more than 75% occurring once; the ten biggest clones make up around 6.4%. This sample was included in a study of blood T cell repertoires in COVID-19. Study summary: Samples representing acute and convalescent COVID-19 were sourced from the United States, Italy and Spain. The cDNA or gDNA used as material had been derived from T cells, B-cell-depleted T cells, or PBMCs.

CDR3 length: 14 amino acids. The germline CDR1 and CDR2 sequences are LNHDA and SQIVND (reference sequence). The germline V and J ends were trimmed by 6 bases and 6 bases, with 16 bases remaining between them. The genes are TRBV19 and TRBJ2-3, with D perhaps TRBD1 (6 bases). Sequenced: peripheral blood. The TCR sequence derives from a woman aged 60-70 years with acute or convalescent COVID-19. The CDR3 loop is CASSETDQGDTQYF. CDR3 nucleotide sequence: TGTGCCAGTAGCGAAACAGATCAGGGGGATACGCAGTATTTT. Complete variable domain (other parts from reference TRBV19 and TRBJ2-3): DGGITQSPKYLFRKEGQNVTLSCEQNLNHDAMYWYRQDPGQGLRLIYYSQIVNDFQKGDIAEGYSVSREKKESFPLTVTSAQKNPTAFYLCASSETDQGDTQYFGPGTRLTVL.